These T cell receptor beta chains were read from a single sample in a study of T cell responses to AZD1222 COVID-19 vaccine. Profiled with immunoSEQ multiplex PCR; TCRdb holds only in-frame clones, not every one. The sample shows 150,000 to 200,000 clones, approximately 93% of them seen only once. The sequencing here drew on peripheral blood, taken on day 0 of AZD1222 vaccination. The receptors were gathered from an adult in good health. The conserved cysteine and the conserved F or W are not part of the CDR3 here. D genes are given only for firm matches.

V	D	length	CDR3
TRBV5-1	TRBD2	18	ASSRSGLQKLAGGRDEQF
TRBV3-1/TRBV3-2	TRBD2	16	ASSQQPYASGVTDTQY
TRBV4-1	NA	13	ASSQPTKGSPEAF
TRBV19	NA	12	ASSRRRSTDTQY
TRBV28	NA	9	ATQGGYEQY
TRBV7-9	NA	15	ASSADVGGSSYNEQF
TRBV28	NA	15	ASSSSYSPGLGEWTF
TRBV5-1	NA	16	ASSLQTDLSSGANVLT
TRBV19	NA	13	ASSIVAEPYNEQF
TRBV6-5	TRBD2	12	ASRTSGNYNEQF
TRBV29-1	NA	9	SVEVDYEQY
TRBV29-1	NA	12	SVGGQLNYNEQF
TRBV4-1	NA	10	ASSPLGSPLH
TRBV29-1	NA	10	SVRGNTGELF
TRBV2	NA	12	ASSEVGGIYEQY
TRBV18	NA	13	ASSPINGGTDTQY
TRBV19	NA	11	ASSTLGNYGYT
TRBV16	NA	10	ASSQNKYGYT
TRBV5-1	NA	14	ASSPGNRQPHEKLF
TRBV3-1/TRBV3-2	NA	13	ASSQGGVRPYEQY
TRBV25-1	NA	11	ASGGQGGSPLH
TRBV4-1	NA	13	ASSQLKDQAGEAF
TRBV5-4	TRBD1	14	ASSRGPGQTTDTQY
TRBV29-1	NA	14	SVRVGRSNANYGYT
TRBV2	NA	11	ASSREMNTEAF
TRBV18	NA	13	ASSPDGYSGNTIY
TRBV4-1	NA	15	ASSQWIQDLGNQPQH
TRBV27	NA	14	ASSLLGWGSYNEQF
TRBV6-1	NA	14	ASSEPLVAYTDTQY
TRBV5-4	NA	13	ASSLAGIGGDTQY
TRBV10-1	NA	11	ASSPREDSPLH
TRBV15	NA	20	ATSRERTGRDSNPSNTGELF
TRBV12-5	NA	12	ASGVEGLGNTIY
TRBV28	TRBD1	13	ASSLRQGAWDTQY
TRBV19	NA	10	ASSVRAYGYT
TRBV7-6	TRBD2	14	ASSPFGRGGSETQY
TRBV6-5	NA	11	ASSSDSHYGYT
TRBV7-9	NA	14	ASSPRSGALNTEAF
TRBV5-6	TRBD1	15	ASSLGPGTGAYTEAF
TRBV5-4	NA	13	ASSSHASSGNTIY
TRBV11-2	TRBD2	12	ASSRLGLAFEQY
TRBV5-6	TRBD2	15	ASSFPPASGGSDTQY
TRBV14	NA	12	ASSRDNSADTQY
TRBV6-5	NA	13	ASSYGVGSNQPQH
TRBV3-1/TRBV3-2	NA	11	ASSLGGYNEQF
TRBV2	TRBD1	12	ATREGQGNYGYT
TRBV19	NA	11	ASSSGLGDGYT
TRBV4-1	NA	13	ASSRESSSNTEAF
TRBV2	NA	14	ASSSLTYRGTYEQY
TRBV28	NA	12	ASSFAQDLYEQY
TRBV10-1	TRBD1	11	ASANTGGQPQH
TRBV7-2	TRBD1	14	ASSLDRGSMNTEAF
TRBV5-1	NA	10	ASSSTSYEQY
TRBV5-8	NA	14	ASSFRGTVNTGELF